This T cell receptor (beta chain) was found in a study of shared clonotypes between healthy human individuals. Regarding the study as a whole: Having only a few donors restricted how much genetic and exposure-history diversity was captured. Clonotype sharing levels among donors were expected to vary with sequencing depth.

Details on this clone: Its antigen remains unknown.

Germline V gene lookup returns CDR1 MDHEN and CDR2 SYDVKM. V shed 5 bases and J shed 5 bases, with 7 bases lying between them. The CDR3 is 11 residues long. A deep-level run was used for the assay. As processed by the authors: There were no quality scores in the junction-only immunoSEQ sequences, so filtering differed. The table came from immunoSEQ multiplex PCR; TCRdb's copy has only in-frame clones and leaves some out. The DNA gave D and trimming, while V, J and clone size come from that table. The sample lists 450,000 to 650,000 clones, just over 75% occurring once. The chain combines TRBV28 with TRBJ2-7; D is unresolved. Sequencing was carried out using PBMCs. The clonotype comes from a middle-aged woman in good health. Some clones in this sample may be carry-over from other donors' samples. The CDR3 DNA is TGTGCCAGCAGTCCTTTGGACGAGCAGTACTTC. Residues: CASSPLDEQYF. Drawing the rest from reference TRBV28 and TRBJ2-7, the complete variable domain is DVKVTQSSRYLVKRTGEKVFLECVQDMDHENMFWYRQDPGLGLRLIYFSYDVKMKEKGDIPEGYSVSREKKERFSLILESASTNQTSMYLCASSPLDEQYFGPGTRLTVT.